The T cell receptor (beta chain) under discussion was sequenced for a study of T cells in Graves' hyperthyroidism and ophthalmopathy. Duration under 3 months, a NOSPECS grade of at least 4, and a Clinical Activity Score of at least 3 characterized the ophthalmopathy patients. Amplified regions were TCR beta CDR3 sequences from RNA transcripts. Carried out on the TCR CDR3, a first-round RT-PCR used the HTBI primer set. TCRdb used MiXCR to reprocess the multiplex PCR reads, holding one entry per CDR3 protein. The sample lists hundreds of thousands of distinct CDR3 sequences, approximately 17% seen once, with 15% to 20% in the top ten. This clonotype has ten or more counts. The V end was cut by 2 bases, the J end by 7 bases, with 15 bases between. The CDR3 runs 15 residues. CDR1 and CDR2 (germline): MNHEY, SMNVEV (reference sequence).

This sequence originates from a young woman with Graves' ophthalmopathy. Sequencing input: blood. The chain carries TRBV27 and TRBJ2-1; D possibly corresponds to TRBD2 (7 bases). The chain's CDR3 is CASSLLGGGRNEQFF. The CDR3 nucleotides read TGTGCCAGCAGTTTACTTGGGGGGGGGCGGAATGAGCAGTTCTTC.